The rows below give T cell receptor beta chains drawn from one sample of a study of T cells in Graves' hyperthyroidism and ophthalmopathy. TCRdb passed the multiplex PCR reads through MiXCR, listing each CDR3 protein once. The sample includes around 600,000 distinct CDR3 sequences, 40% to 55% of them seen just once. The source material was peripheral blood or thyroid tissue (not recorded which). These receptor sequences come from an adult man with Graves' disease, either hyperthyroidism or ophthalmopathy (not recorded which). Each CDR3 is given with its conserved first and last residue. D genes are given only for firm matches. Only part of the rows carry a size: once, few, many, or a class if the clone is expanded.

D gene	J gene	clone size	V gene	CDR3 DNA	CDR3 protein
TRBD2	TRBJ2-5	once	TRBV6-1	TGTGCCAGCACCCTCGCTAGCGGGCTAGAGACCCAGCACTTC	CASTLASGLETQHF
NA	TRBJ2-5	few	TRBV7-9	TGTGCCAGCAGCTCGAACACCGGACAAGAGACCCAGTACTTC	CASSSNTGQETQYF
NA	TRBJ1-1	few	TRBV5-1	TGCGCCAGCAGCTTGGAAACAGGTGGGGAAGCTTTCTTT	CASSLETGGEAFF
NA	TRBJ1-1	few	TRBV7-9	TGTGCCAGCAGCTTTAGTGGGTGGGGGGAAATGAACACTGAAGCTTTCTTT	CASSFSGWGEMNTEAFF
NA	TRBJ2-6	NA	TRBV7-9	TGTGCCAGCAGCCGATTGAGGGACACTGAAGCTTTC	CASSRLRDTEAF
NA	TRBJ1-1	many	TRBV29-1	TGCAGCGTTGCCCGACAGGCTAACACTGAAGCTTTCTTT	CSVARQANTEAFF
NA	TRBJ2-5	NA	TRBV15	TGTGCCACCAGCAGTGGGGAGAGCCAGTACTTC	CATSSGESQYF
NA	TRBJ1-3	NA	TRBV6-5	TGTGCCAGCGGGGTCCGCGGCTCTGGAAACACCATATATTTT	CASGVRGSGNTIYF
TRBD2	TRBJ2-5	NA	TRBV6-1	TGTGCCAGCAGCGGGACTAGCGGTTACCAAGAGACCCAGTACTTC	CASSGTSGYQETQYF
NA	TRBJ1-2	NA	TRBV24-1	TGTGCCAGCAGTTTTAGTACTACTAACTATGGCTACACCTTC	CASSFSTTNYGYTF
TRBD1	TRBJ1-2	NA	TRBV2	TGTGCCAGCAGCGTTGAAGTCCGACAGGGCGGCTACACCTTC	CASSVEVRQGGYTF
TRBD2	TRBJ2-5	NA	TRBV11-3	TGTGCCAGCAGCCTCGACCAGACGACAGCGGGACTAGCGGGAGCGGAAGAGACCCAGTACTTC	CASSLDQTTAGLAGAEETQYF
TRBD1	TRBJ1-5	NA	TRBV12-3/TRBV12-4	TGTGCCAGCAACCTTCAGGGGGCGGGTCAGCCCCAGCATTTT	CASNLQGAGQPQHF
TRBD1	TRBJ1-5	NA	TRBV7-8	TGTGCCAGCGGCCCAGGGGGCGGCAATCAGCCCCAGCATTTT	CASGPGGGNQPQHF
NA	TRBJ1-6	NA	TRBV28	TGTGCCAGCAGTTTACAGGAATCACCCCTCCACTTT	CASSLQESPLHF
NA	TRBJ2-2	many	TRBV2	TGTGCCAGCATCCTTTTACGAGGAGGGCTGTTTTTT	CASILLRGGLFF